The rows below give T cell receptor beta chains drawn from one sample of a study of untreated major depressive disorder. This table comes from immunoSEQ multiplex PCR, and its TCRdb copy is limited to in-frame clones, with some not included. Seen here are about 19,000 clones, about 92% observed once, and the top ten hold over 0.5%. Sequencing was done on a sample of CD4+ T cells from PBMCs. The source of these receptors is a woman aged 40 to 50 with major depressive disorder. The CDR3 runs from the conserved cysteine through the conserved F or W. A D gene is named only where the DNA matches it firmly. Size tells how often a clone was seen (once, few, many) or the class of an expanded clone, and some rows leave it out.

-	TRBV7-9	once	TRBJ2-7	CASSLSATSYEQYF	TGTGCCAGCAGCTTATCGGCTACCTCCTACGAGCAGTACTTC
-	TRBV30	-	TRBJ1-1	CAWSGLAVKAFF	TGTGCCTGGAGTGGTTTAGCCGTTAAAGCTTTCTTT
-	TRBV6-5	-	TRBJ1-3	CASYRASGNTIYF	TGTGCCAGTTACAGGGCCTCTGGAAACACCATATATTTT
TRBD2	TRBV27	once	TRBJ2-1	CASSLAGGTYNEQFF	TGTGCCAGCAGTTTAGCGGGGGGGACCTACAATGAGCAGTTCTTC
-	TRBV11-2	-	TRBJ2-5	CASSPPEGRAKTQYF	TGTGCCAGCAGTCCCCCGGAGGGCAGGGCCAAGACCCAGTACTTC
-	TRBV7-8	-	TRBJ1-2	CASSLGADRPGYGYTF	TGTGCCAGCAGCTTAGGGGCTGACCGGCCGGGCTATGGCTACACCTTC
TRBD1	TRBV9	-	TRBJ2-7	CASSLQGGSLEQYF	TGTGCCAGCAGCCTACAGGGGGGATCGCTAGAGCAGTACTTC
TRBD1	TRBV7-9	once	TRBJ1-1	CASSLMTGHTEAFF	TGTGCCAGCAGCTTAATGACAGGGCACACTGAAGCTTTCTTT
-	TRBV30	-	TRBJ1-1	CAWNPAGTEAFF	TGTGCCTGGAATCCGGCAGGGACTGAAGCTTTCTTT
-	TRBV6-1	-	TRBJ1-2	CASSNGQNYGYTF	TGTGCCAGCAGTAATGGACAGAACTATGGCTACACCTTC
-	TRBV11-2	-	TRBJ2-3	CASSSYGTFTDTQYF	TGTGCCAGCAGCTCATACGGGACCTTTACAGATACGCAGTATTTT
TRBD1	TRBV29-1	few	TRBJ1-5	CSVRTGRDNQPQHF	TGCAGCGTTCGGACAGGGAGGGACAATCAGCCCCAGCATTTT
TRBD2	TRBV5-1	once	TRBJ2-3	CASSFGGLAGAKDTQYF	TGCGCCAGCAGCTTCGGCGGGCTAGCGGGGGCAAAAGATACGCAGTATTTT
-	TRBV5-6	once	TRBJ1-4	CASSLVAGAKTNEKLFF	TGTGCCAGCAGCTTGGTGGCGGGGGCGAAAACTAATGAAAAACTGTTTTTT
TRBD1	TRBV30	-	TRBJ1-2	CAWSYLTGGSGYTF	TGTGCCTGGAGCTATTTAACAGGGGGCAGTGGCTACACCTTC
-	TRBV7-6	-	TRBJ1-4	CASSSHGGKLFF	TGTGCCAGCAGCTCCCACGGGGGAAAACTGTTTTTT
-	TRBV5-1	-	TRBJ2-5	CASVPGQGVGETQYF	TGCGCCAGCGTCCCGGGGCAGGGCGTAGGGGAGACCCAGTACTTC
TRBD1	TRBV5-6	-	TRBJ1-4	CASSLFGTGGRGGEKLFF	TGTGCCAGCAGCTTGTTCGGGACAGGGGGCCGCGGTGGTGAAAAACTGTTTTTT
-	TRBV18	-	TRBJ2-4	CASSPNREPIQYF	TGTGCCAGCTCACCCAATAGAGAGCCAATTCAGTACTTC
-	TRBV28	-	TRBJ1-5	CASTSIGVISNQPQHF	TGTGCCAGCACCTCGATCGGGGTCATTAGCAATCAGCCCCAGCATTTT
TRBD1	TRBV7-3	-	TRBJ2-2	CASSLSGGASGELFF	TGTGCCAGCAGCCTATCAGGGGGCGCTTCCGGGGAGCTGTTTTTT
-	TRBV6-1	-	TRBJ1-4	CASSEGPALANEKLFF	TGTGCCAGCAGTGAAGGGCCGGCCCTCGCTAATGAAAAACTGTTTTTT
TRBD1	TRBV4-2	-	TRBJ1-1	CASSQTGQQNTEAFF	TGTGCCAGCAGCCAGACGGGACAGCAGAACACTGAAGCTTTCTTT
-	TRBV6-6	-	TRBJ1-1	CASRPSAGEAFF	TGTGCCAGCAGACCCTCAGCGGGTGAAGCTTTCTTT
-	TRBV11-2	-	TRBJ2-3	CASSSVPGSRTDTQYF	TGTGCCAGCAGCTCGGTCCCCGGCAGCCGCACAGATACGCAGTATTTT
-	TRBV5-4	-	TRBJ2-3	CASSHWAADTQYF	TGTGCCAGCTCCCATTGGGCTGCGGATACGCAGTATTTT
-	TRBV4-2	-	TRBJ1-4	CASSPRGVSSAEKLFF	TGTGCCAGCAGCCCCCGAGGGGTCTCCTCGGCCGAAAAACTGTTTTTT
-	TRBV10-3	-	TRBJ1-2	CAISESKGPNYGYTF	TGTGCCATCAGTGAGTCCAAGGGACCCAACTATGGCTACACCTTC
-	TRBV7-3	-	TRBJ2-2	CASSSANTGELFF	TGTGCCAGCAGCTCCGCGAACACCGGGGAGCTGTTTTTT
-	TRBV6-1	-	TRBJ2-3	CASSEAEQHLRTDTQYF	TGTGCCAGCAGTGAAGCGGAGCAGCACCTTCGCACAGATACGCAGTATTTT
-	TRBV6-1	-	TRBJ1-2	CASSEALGNYYGYTF	TGTGCCAGCAGTGAAGCGTTAGGAAACTACTATGGCTACACCTTC
TRBD2	TRBV4-2	-	TRBJ2-3	CASSQRAGWGDTQYF	TGTGCCAGCAGCCAGCGAGCGGGGTGGGGAGATACGCAGTATTTT
TRBD1	TRBV6-5	-	TRBJ1-2	CASRPPGQGIGGYTF	TGTGCCAGCAGACCTCCGGGACAGGGGATCGGAGGCTACACCTTC
-	TRBV7-2	-	TRBJ1-3	CASSWRGSSGNTIYF	TGTGCCAGCAGCTGGCGGGGGAGTTCCGGAAACACCATATATTTT
TRBD1	TRBV25-1	-	TRBJ2-1	CASSESPGQGSYNEQFF	TGTGCCAGCAGTGAATCTCCGGGACAGGGCTCCTACAATGAGCAGTTCTTC
-	TRBV30	-	TRBJ1-2	CAWTKGVNYGYTF	TGTGCCTGGACAAAGGGGGTAAACTATGGCTACACCTTC
-	TRBV19	-	TRBJ1-2	CASSSPTVPNYGYTF	TGTGCCAGTAGTTCTCCCACGGTTCCTAACTATGGCTACACCTTC
-	TRBV2	few	TRBJ2-7	CASSVSSYEQYF	TGTGCCAGCAGTGTTTCCTCCTACGAGCAGTACTTC
-	TRBV2	few	TRBJ1-2	CASSVANYGYTF	TGTGCCAGCAGTGTAGCTAACTATGGCTACACCTTC
TRBD1	TRBV6-1	-	TRBJ1-5	CASSERDRVNQPQHF	TGTGCCAGCAGTGAACGGGACAGGGTCAACCAGCCCCAGCATTTT
-	TRBV5-6	few	TRBJ1-2	CASSQRAGWGYTF	TGTGCCAGCAGCCAACGTGCGGGTTGGGGCTACACCTTC
TRBD1	TRBV18	-	TRBJ1-1	CASSPRGQGSPEAFF	TGTGCCAGCTCACCACGGGGACAGGGTAGCCCTGAAGCTTTCTTT
-	TRBV7-2	-	TRBJ1-5	CASSLDSQPQHF	TGTGCCAGCAGCTTAGATAGTCAGCCCCAGCATTTT
-	TRBV4-1	-	TRBJ2-3	CASSQVNLPDTQYF	TGCGCCAGCAGCCAAGTAAACCTGCCAGATACGCAGTATTTT
-	TRBV6-1	-	TRBJ2-5	CASSDTGKWVRLRGETQYF	TGTGCCAGCAGTGACACTGGGAAGTGGGTCCGTCTGCGAGGTGAGACCCAGTACTTC
TRBD1	TRBV19	-	TRBJ1-1	CASSWDRMPFLNTEAFF	TGTGCCAGTAGTTGGGACAGGATGCCTTTCTTGAACACTGAAGCTTTCTTT
-	TRBV27	-	TRBJ2-3	CASSLNILASSTDTQYF	TGTGCCAGCAGTTTAAATATTTTAGCTAGCTCCACAGATACGCAGTATTTT
-	TRBV6-1	-	TRBJ2-7	CASSRATYEQYF	TGTGCCAGCAGTAGGGCCACCTACGAGCAGTACTTC